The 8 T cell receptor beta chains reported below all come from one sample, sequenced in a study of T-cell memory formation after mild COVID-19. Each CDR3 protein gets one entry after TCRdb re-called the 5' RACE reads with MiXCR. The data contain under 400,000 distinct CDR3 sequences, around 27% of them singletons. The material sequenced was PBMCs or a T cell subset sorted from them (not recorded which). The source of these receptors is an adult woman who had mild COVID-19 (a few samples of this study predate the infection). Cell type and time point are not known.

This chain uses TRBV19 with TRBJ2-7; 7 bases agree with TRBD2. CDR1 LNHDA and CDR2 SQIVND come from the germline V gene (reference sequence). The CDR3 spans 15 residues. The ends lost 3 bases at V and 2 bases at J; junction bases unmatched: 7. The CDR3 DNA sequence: TGTGCCAGTAGTATGGACGGGAGGACTGCCTACGAGCAGTACTTC. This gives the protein CASSMDGRTAYEQYF.

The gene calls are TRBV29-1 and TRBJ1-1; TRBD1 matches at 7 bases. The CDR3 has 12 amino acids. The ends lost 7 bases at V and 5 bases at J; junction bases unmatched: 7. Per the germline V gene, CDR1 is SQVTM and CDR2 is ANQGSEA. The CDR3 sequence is CSGGDRWTEAFF. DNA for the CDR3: TGCAGCGGGGGGGACAGATGGACTGAAGCTTTCTTT. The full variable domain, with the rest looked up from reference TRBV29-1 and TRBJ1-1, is SAVISQKPSRDICQRGTSLTIQCQVDSQVTMMFWYRQQPGQSLTLIATANQGSEATYESGFVIDKFPISRPNLTFSTLTVSNMSPEDSSIYLCSGGDRWTEAFFGQGTRLTVV.

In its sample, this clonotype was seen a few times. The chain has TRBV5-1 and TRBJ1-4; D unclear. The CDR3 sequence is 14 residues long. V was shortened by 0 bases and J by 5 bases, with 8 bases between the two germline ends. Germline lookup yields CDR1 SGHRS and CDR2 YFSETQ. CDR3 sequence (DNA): TGCGCCAGCAGCTTGGACAGATCGAATGAAAAACTGTTTTTT. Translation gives CASSLDRSNEKLFF. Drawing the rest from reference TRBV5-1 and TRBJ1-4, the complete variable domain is KAGVTQTPRYLIKTRGQQVTLSCSPISGHRSVSWYQQTPGQGLQFLFEYFSETQRNKGNFPGRFSGRQFSNSRSEMNVSTLELGDSALYLCASSLDRSNEKLFFGSGTQLSVL.

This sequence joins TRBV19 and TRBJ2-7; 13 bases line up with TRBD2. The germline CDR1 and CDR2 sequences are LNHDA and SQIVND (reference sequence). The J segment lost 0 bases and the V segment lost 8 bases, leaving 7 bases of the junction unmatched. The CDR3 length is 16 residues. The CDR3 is CASGTSGTLGSYEQYF. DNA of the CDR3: TGTGCCAGTGGGACTAGCGGGACCCTTGGCTCCTACGAGCAGTACTTC.

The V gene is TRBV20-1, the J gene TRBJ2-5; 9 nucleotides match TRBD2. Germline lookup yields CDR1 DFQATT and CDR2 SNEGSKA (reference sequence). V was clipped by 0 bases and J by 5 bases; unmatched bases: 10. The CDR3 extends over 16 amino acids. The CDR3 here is CSARDPQASGVETQYF. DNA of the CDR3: TGCAGTGCTAGAGATCCCCAGGCTAGCGGGGTGGAGACCCAGTACTTC.

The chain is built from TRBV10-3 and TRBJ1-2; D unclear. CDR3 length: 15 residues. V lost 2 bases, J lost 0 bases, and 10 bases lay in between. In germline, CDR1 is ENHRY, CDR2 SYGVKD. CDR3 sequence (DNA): TGTGCCATCAGTGAGCGGGGAACATCTAACTATGGCTACACCTTC. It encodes CAISERGTSNYGYTF.

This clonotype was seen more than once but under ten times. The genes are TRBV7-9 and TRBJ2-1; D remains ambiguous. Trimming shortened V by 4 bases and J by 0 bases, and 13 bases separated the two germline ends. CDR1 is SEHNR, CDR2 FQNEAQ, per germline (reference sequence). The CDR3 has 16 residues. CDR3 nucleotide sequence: TGTGCCAGCAGCTGGTCTTCCCCCCCCTCCTACAATGAGCAGTTCTTC. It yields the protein CASSWSSPPSYNEQFF.

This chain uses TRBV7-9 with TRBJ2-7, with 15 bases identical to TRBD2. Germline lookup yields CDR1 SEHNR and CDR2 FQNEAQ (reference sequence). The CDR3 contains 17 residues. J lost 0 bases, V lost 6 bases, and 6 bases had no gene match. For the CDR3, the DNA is TGTGCCAGCAGACCGGGACTAGCGGGAGGACGCTCCTACGAGCAGTACTTC. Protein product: CASRPGLAGGRSYEQYF.